This TCR beta chain emerged from a study of PD-L1 blockade in urothelial cancer (dated by TCRdb to the late 2010s). Study-level background: All patients started therapy at some point between 2014 and 2016 and received atezolizumab 1,200 mg intravenously every 3 weeks. About 90% of the 29 patients were males with bladder-origin urothelial cancer, and about 65% of the 29 reported a prior smoking history. Blood samples yielded a median of around 150,000 T cells and more than 80,000 unique TCRs, with median clonality 0.080. Blood samples were analyzed at two time points: 3 weeks after treatment start (second dose) and 6 weeks after treatment start. Patients had an ECOG performance status of 0 or 1 and had received between 0 and 3 prior chemotherapy regimens. An exploratory multi-omic analysis was conducted of the somatic, immune and clinical correlates of response to PD-L1 blockade with atezolizumab in urothelial cancer. Durable clinical benefit was defined as a progression-free survival longer than 6 months, and TCR features were additionally tested against progression-free survival and overall survival. Over 28 patients had pretreatment blood TCR-seq, around 25 had at least one posttreatment blood collection, and around 25 had tumor TCR-seq. Whole exome sequencing and RNA sequencing of pretreatment tumors were performed alongside TCR sequencing in the same patients. Under ten patients achieved durable clinical benefit and approximately 20 did not. Pretreatment tumor samples, along with matched peripheral blood serially collected before and after atezolizumab treatment, were subjected to TCR sequencing.

The paper's findings and limits, for the study overall: A pretreatment peripheral blood TCR clonality below the median was linked to improved progression-free and overall survival. Because the sample size was small (n of about 30) and many exploratory analyses were performed, the results are intended to be hypothesis-generating. Patients with durable benefit showed greater expansion of tumor-associated TCR clones in peripheral blood 3 weeks after starting treatment (n of about 20, p = 0.022).

The cysteine opens and the phenylalanine closes a CDR3 of 14 amino acids. Only CDR3 DNA is held: 42 bases, read in frame from base 1. CDR1 and CDR2 (MNHEY, SVGAGI) derive from the germline V gene. The V end loses 6 bases and the J end loses 3 bases, and a stretch of 15 bases separates them. A total of approximately 27 patients with locally advanced or metastatic urothelial carcinoma, treated at Memorial Sloan Kettering on a trial protocol, made up the cohort. Peripheral blood mononuclear cells were collected pretreatment and during treatment, with between 1 and 8 total time points obtained per patient. The Qiagen DNeasy Blood extraction kit was used to purify genomic DNA from total PBMCs and tumor samples. PBMCs were collected pretreatment and during treatment, and were isolated and stored as previously described. Each PCR received spiked-in synthetic TCR analog templates so that absolute template abundance could be estimated from read counts. The immunoSEQ assay used bias-controlled V and J gene primers to amplify TCRbeta CDR3 regions from genomic DNA. Sequencing of rearranged TCRbeta segments was done at approximately 20X coverage. The original methods were these. Clustering was used to correct sequencing errors, and CDR3s were annotated against IMGT so that V, D and J genes could be assigned. Downstream analyses used only productive TCRbeta rearrangements and left out out-of-frame or stop-codon sequences. Clonality was calculated as one minus the Shannon entropy normalized by the log of the number of unique productive sequences. Clones differing between time points or between blood and tumor were identified using Fisher's exact test with Benjamini-Hochberg correction, with an adjusted p below 0.01 applied as the threshold. TCRdb's version of the immuneACCESS table is confined to in-frame rearrangements and falls short of the full clone set. An unresolved V gene accounts for under half of the shortfall where checked; the remainder is of unknown origin. Clone size and the V and J calls come from that table; the DNA yielded D and trimming. The sample profile shows 46,000 or so clones; about 90% of them were found once. Clones ranked in the top ten supply approximately 7.6% of the sample.

Concerning this clone: Its binding antigen is unknown. The sample holds no much larger clone one base away, and base qualities are not on file.

The specimen comprised PBMCs, sampled around atezolizumab (anti-PD-L1) treatment. The V and J genes are TRBV6-5 and TRBJ2-7, with the D segment identity uncertain. This clonotype was sampled from a man in his 60s with urothelial cancer. The sequenced DNA is TGTGCCAGCAGGCCTTTTGGTAGAGTCTACGAGCAGTACTTC. It specifies CASRPFGRVYEQYF.